The rows below give T cell receptor beta chains drawn from one sample of a study of blood T cell repertoires in COVID-19. Method: immunoSEQ multiplex PCR; TCRdb's copy keeps in-frame clones and lacks some. This table has approximately 290,000 clones, 75% to 90% appearing once. Sequencing was performed on peripheral blood. All receptors derive from a man aged 30 to 39 with acute or convalescent COVID-19. CDR3s include the opening cysteine and the closing phenylalanine or tryptophan. A D gene is named only where the DNA matches it firmly. Clone size is shown for a subset of rows, as once, few, many or a class of expanded clone.

TRBV9,TRBJ1-6,-,TRBD1,CASSLGTGSSYNSPLHF,TGTGCCAGCAGCCTTGGGACAGGTTCCTCCTATAATTCACCCCTCCACTTT
TRBV5-1,TRBJ2-7,-,-,CASSLTAFVRGTSYEQYF,TGCGCCAGCAGCTTGACGGCTTTTGTCCGCGGTACCTCCTACGAGCAGTACTTC
TRBV5-4,TRBJ1-2,-,-,CASSFRSQGRVYGYTF,TGTGCCAGCAGCTTTAGGTCCCAGGGCAGGGTGTATGGCTACACCTTC
TRBV5-1,TRBJ1-6,once,TRBD1,CASSSGTGRAETLHF,TGCGCCAGCAGCTCGGGGACAGGGCGGGCCGAAACCCTCCACTTT
TRBV28,TRBJ1-1,-,-,CASGGLEAFF,TGTGCCAGTGGGGGCCTTGAAGCTTTCTTT
TRBV2,TRBJ2-7,-,TRBD2,CASTPSGVSYEQYF,TGTGCCAGCACTCCTAGCGGAGTATCCTACGAGCAGTACTTC
TRBV18,TRBJ1-2,-,-,CASSHDKKPRSYGYTF,TGTGCCAGCTCACATGATAAAAAGCCCCGCTCCTATGGCTACACCTTC
TRBV19,TRBJ2-2,-,-,CASSIRVVNTGELFF,TGTGCCAGTAGTATACGAGTAGTGAACACCGGGGAGCTGTTTTTT
TRBV5-1,TRBJ2-1,-,TRBD1,CASTSTGVNNEQFF,TGCGCCAGCACCTCGACAGGGGTCAACAATGAGCAGTTCTTC
TRBV12-3/TRBV12-4,TRBJ2-2,-,-,CASSLSGGGELFF,TGTGCCAGCAGTTTGTCCGGCGGCGGGGAGCTGTTTTTT
TRBV30,TRBJ2-1,-,-,CAGRPTRGNEQFF,TGTGCCGGACGGCCAACCAGGGGCAATGAGCAGTTCTTC
TRBV5-1,TRBJ2-1,-,TRBD2,CASSWTSGGRNEQFF,TGCGCCAGCAGCTGGACTAGCGGGGGGAGGAATGAGCAGTTCTTC
TRBV7-9,TRBJ1-5,few,-,CASSVAGMGSNQPQHF,TGTGCCAGCAGCGTGGCAGGGATGGGTAGCAATCAGCCCCAGCATTTT
TRBV7-2,TRBJ2-3,few,-,CASSRYPPASVSTDTQYF,TGTGCCAGCAGCCGGTACCCCCCTGCTAGCGTTAGCACAGATACGCAGTATTTT
TRBV6-5,TRBJ2-2,-,-,CASSLGAANTGELFF,TGTGCCAGCAGTTTGGGGGCCGCGAACACCGGGGAGCTGTTTTTT
TRBV25-1,TRBJ2-5,once,TRBD1,CASREVQGFETQYF,TGTGCCAGCAGAGAGGTACAGGGGTTCGAGACCCAGTACTTC
TRBV10-1,TRBJ1-1,-,TRBD1,CASSVGQLNTEAFF,TGCGCCAGCAGTGTGGGACAGTTGAACACTGAAGCTTTCTTT